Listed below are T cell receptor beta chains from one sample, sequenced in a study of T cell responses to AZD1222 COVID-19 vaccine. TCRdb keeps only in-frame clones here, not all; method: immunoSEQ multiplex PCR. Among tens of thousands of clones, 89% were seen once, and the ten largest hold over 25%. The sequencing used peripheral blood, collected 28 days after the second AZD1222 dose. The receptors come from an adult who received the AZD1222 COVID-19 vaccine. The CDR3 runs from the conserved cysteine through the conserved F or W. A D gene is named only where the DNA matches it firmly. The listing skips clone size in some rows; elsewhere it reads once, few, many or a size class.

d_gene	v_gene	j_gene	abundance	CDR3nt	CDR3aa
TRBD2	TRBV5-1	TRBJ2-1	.	TGCGCCAGCAGCTTAAGCGGGAGGGCAGGTGAGCAGTTCTTC	CASSLSGRAGEQFF
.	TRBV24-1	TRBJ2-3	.	TGTGCCACCAGTGCCAAAAGGGGCGCAGGGGGCACAGATACGCAGTATTTT	CATSAKRGAGGTDTQYF
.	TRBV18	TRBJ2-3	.	TGTGCCAGCTCAATTGGGACTGGCACAGATACGCAGTATTTT	CASSIGTGTDTQYF
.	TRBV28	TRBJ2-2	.	TGTGCCAGCAGCCAAGACGGAAGGAGTATCGGGGAGCTGTTTTTT	CASSQDGRSIGELFF
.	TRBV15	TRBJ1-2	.	TGTGCCACCAGCAGAAGACTCAACTATGGCTACACCTTC	CATSRRLNYGYTF
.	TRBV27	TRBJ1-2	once	TGTGCCAGCAGTGATACAGGGTCGGGACACTATGGCTACACCTTC	CASSDTGSGHYGYTF
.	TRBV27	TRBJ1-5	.	TGTGCCAGCAGCCCTAAATGGGGCGCAAATCAGCCCCAGCATTTT	CASSPKWGANQPQHF
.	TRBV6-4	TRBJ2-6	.	TGTGCCAGCAGTGATTCCCAGGGGGGTGGTGCCAACGTCCTGACTTTC	CASSDSQGGGANVLTF
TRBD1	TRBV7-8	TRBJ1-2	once	TGTGCCAGCAGCTCAAAACCGGGACAGGGGCCAAGCTATGGCTACACCTTC	CASSSKPGQGPSYGYTF
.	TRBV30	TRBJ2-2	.	TGTGCCTGGAGGAGGGTGGCGAACACCGGGGAGCTGTTTTTT	CAWRRVANTGELFF
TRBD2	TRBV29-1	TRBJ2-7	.	TGCAGCGGGCGGGAGTCCTACGAGCAGTACTTC	CSGRESYEQYF
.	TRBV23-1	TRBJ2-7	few	TGCGCCAGCAGTCACCTGGGAAGGGGTCATGCCTACGAGCAGTACTTC	CASSHLGRGHAYEQYF
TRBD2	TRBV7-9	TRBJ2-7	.	TGTGCCAGCAGCTCGCCCTTAGCGGGAGGCCTCTCCTACGAGCAGTACTTC	CASSSPLAGGLSYEQYF
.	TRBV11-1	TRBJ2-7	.	TGTGCCAGCAGCTCTGGCTACGAGCAGTACTTC	CASSSGYEQYF
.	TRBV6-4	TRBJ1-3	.	TGTGCCAGCAGTAACCTCAGAACTGGAAACACCATATATTTT	CASSNLRTGNTIYF